These T cell receptor beta chains were read from a single sample in a study of vaccination effects on CD4 cells after COVID-19. Clones were sequenced by immunoSEQ multiplex PCR, and TCRdb holds only the in-frame ones, with some missing. The sample carries about 25,000 clones, approximately 69% recorded once. Their antigens are not known. The sample was CD4+ T cells from PBMCs cultured with SARS-CoV-2 spike peptides, taken after COVID-19 vaccination. The receptor source for this set is a human donor who received a COVID-19 vaccine. Both conserved end residues are part of each CDR3. Each record gives: clone size, J gene, CDR3 length, D gene, V gene, CDR3 protein, CDR3 DNA. The D gene is left open where the match is weak. Clone size appears in some rows only: once, few, many, or a class for an expanded clone.

- TRBJ2-3 14 - TRBV10-3 CAISGGPSVDTQYF TGTGCCATCAGTGGGGGACCCTCCGTCGATACGCAGTATTTT
- TRBJ1-4 13 TRBD1 TRBV19 CASNRGLNEKLFF TGTGCCAGTAACAGGGGCCTTAATGAAAAACTGTTTTTT
- TRBJ1-1 13 - TRBV29-1 CSSRQSQNTEAFF TGCAGCTCTCGACAGTCTCAGAACACTGAAGCTTTCTTT
- TRBJ1-2 15 - TRBV3-1/TRBV3-2 CASSQAGAVLYGYTF TGTGCCAGCAGCCAGGCCGGGGCGGTACTGTATGGCTACACCTTC
- TRBJ1-1 18 - TRBV15 CATSRGKPRTVLNTEAFF TGTGCCACCAGCAGAGGCAAACCTCGGACAGTACTTAACACTGAAGCTTTCTTT
- TRBJ2-5 12 - TRBV5-5 CASSLERVAQYF TGTGCCAGCAGCTTGGAGCGGGTGGCCCAGTACTTC
- TRBJ2-2 14 TRBD2 TRBV10-3 CAISTSGTTGELFF TGTGCCATCAGCACTAGCGGGACGACCGGGGAGCTGTTTTTT
- TRBJ1-2 13 TRBD1 TRBV3-1/TRBV3-2 CASSPGQGGGYTF TGTGCCAGCAGCCCAGGACAGGGAGGTGGCTACACCTTC
- TRBJ2-7 15 - TRBV6-5 CASSPGHLTSYEQYF TGTGCCAGCAGCCCCGGACACCTCACCTCCTACGAGCAGTACTTC
- TRBJ2-7 13 - TRBV6-5 CASSLRGEYEQYF TGTGCCAGCAGTCTCAGGGGGGAATACGAGCAGTACTTC
- TRBJ1-1 16 - TRBV11-2 CASSLKFGEMNTEAFF TGTGCCAGCAGCTTGAAATTCGGGGAAATGAACACTGAAGCTTTCTTT
few TRBJ1-2 13 - TRBV2 CASSATPNYGYTF TGTGCCAGCAGTGCGACACCTAACTATGGCTACACCTTC
once TRBJ2-2 13 - TRBV2 CASSVEGPGELFF TGTGCCAGCAGTGTCGAGGGCCCCGGGGAGCTGTTTTTT
- TRBJ1-1 12 - TRBV19 CASSIGRTEAFF TGTGCCAGTAGTATCGGGCGGACTGAAGCTTTCTTT